These 2 T cell receptor beta chains originate from one sample sequenced in a study of T cell changes during pregnancy in multiple sclerosis. Assay used: immunoSEQ multiplex PCR; TCRdb lists only in-frame clones, some missing. The sample contains about 80,000 clones, about 90% of which appear only once. The sequences come from peripheral blood, collected before pregnancy. Receptors originate from a female donor with multiple sclerosis, enrolled in a pregnancy study.

The chain recombines TRBV27 with TRBJ2-1, with D tentatively TRBD2 (6 bases). Germline CDR1 reads MNHEY; CDR2 reads SMNVEV (reference sequence). V lost 2 bases and J lost 3, with 11 bases in between. The CDR3 is made up of 15 amino acids. The CDR3 sequence: CASSLAAGLYNEQFF. Here the CDR3 DNA reads TGTGCCAGCAGTTTAGCGGCGGGACTCTACAATGAGCAGTTCTTC.

The rearrangement links TRBV2 to TRBJ2-5, with TRBD2 as a possible D gene (6 bases). V was trimmed by 2 bases and J by 10 bases, leaving 26 bases between them. Germline CDR1 SNHLY, CDR2 FYNNEI. This CDR3 has 17 residues. The CDR3 region has the DNA TGTGCCAGCAGTGAATCAGTGAGGCGGGGAAGGGTTTTAGGCCAGTACTTC. Amino acid sequence: CASSESVRRGRVLGQYF.